This T cell receptor beta chain was captured by sequencing in a study of blood T cell repertoires in COVID-19 (dated by TCRdb to 2018 to 2021). A note on the overall study: The collaborator samples originated in the United States, Italy and Spain and spanned the acute and convalescent phases of COVID-19. The material from the prospective study consisted of cDNA or gDNA derived from T cells, B-cell-depleted T cells, or PBMCs. The dataset comprised deeply sampled blood TCRbeta repertoires from subjects exposed to, actively infected with, or recovered from COVID-19. The repertoires were made available in a free public database intended to serve as a resource for research on the immune response to SARS-CoV-2. Samples came from the ongoing ImmuneRACE study (first 160 participants) plus 1,254 subjects from 6 global collaborators. Nearly every sample came with metadata listing a de-identified subject ID, COVID-19 status, age in years and sex. Where available, HLA class I and class II types were obtained from metadata supplied by the sample provider rather than from assay-based typing. Study-level results and caveats: How much clinical and demographic metadata was included differed by source and by participant, and the metadata was provided uncurated.

Whole blood was collected in K2EDTA tubes by collaborating institutions according to the institutions' own protocols. For TCRbeta analysis, collaborators shipped samples as frozen whole blood, isolated PBMCs, or DNA extracted from either of those sample types. CDR1 and CDR2, looked up from the germline V gene (reference sequence), are SGHKS and YYEKEE. A distance of 12 bases separates the germline ends of V and J, which lose 2 bases and 0 bases respectively. The CDR3 has 15 amino acids, counting the end cysteine and phenylalanine. The sequence is cut down to CDR3 DNA, 45 bases in frame from base 1. TCRbeta CDR3 regions were amplified from genomic DNA using the immunoSEQ Assay, a bias-controlled multiplex PCR. In the original analysis: The number of nucleated cells in each sample was estimated from the amplification of reference gene primers within the assay. To quantify the absolute abundance of each unique TCRbeta CDR3 rearrangement, sequence reads were collapsed and filtered. For each sample, productive Simpson clonality was calculated as the square root of Simpson's diversity index over productive rearrangements. TCRdb's version of the immuneACCESS table is confined to in-frame rearrangements and falls short of the full clone set. An unresolved V gene accounts for under half of the shortfall where checked; the remainder is of unknown origin. V and J calls and clone size follow that table, whereas D and trimming were derived from the DNA. The sample has around 130,000 clones on record, around three quarters of them singletons. Clones ranked in the top ten supply under 14% of the sample.

Comments on this clone: The antigen this receptor binds is unknown. Base-call qualities are not available, and no considerably larger clone is one nucleotide away.

The chain uses TRBV5-5 and TRBJ2-7; TRBD1 might be the D gene, on 6 matching bases. The receptor was isolated from a human donor in a cohort sampled during active COVID-19. Sequencing was carried out using peripheral blood. The CDR3 protein: CASSFQGPSSYEQYF. The DNA sequence is as follows: TGTGCCAGCAGCTTTCAGGGGCCGAGCTCCTACGAGCAGTACTTC.